The entry that follows covers one TCR beta chain sequence. Its binding antigen is unknown. No much larger clone is present one base from it, and per-base qualities are unavailable. The library was produced with the immunoSEQ multiplex PCR assay. The table comes from immuneACCESS by way of TCRdb, which keeps in-frame sequences with V and J called. Part of the clones is missing from these tables; in studies checked, under half for an unresolved V gene and the rest for unknown reasons. This sample lists about 59,000 clones; approximately 90% were detected once. The ten largest clones add up to approximately 1.2% of the sample. V trim: 5 bases; J trim: 1 base; unmatched bases: 8. Including cysteine and phenylalanine, the CDR3 has 16 amino acids. The read is trimmed to its CDR3 DNA, 48 bases read in frame from base 1. The germline V gene (reference sequence) supplies CDR1 MNHEY and CDR2 SMNVEV. The sample belongs to a study of T cell changes during pregnancy in multiple sclerosis (dated by TCRdb to between 2018 and 2021). About the full investigation: Changes in the T cell repertoire over the course of pregnancy were examined in this study in women with multiple sclerosis.

The sequence is built from TRBV27 and TRBJ2-4, with 7 bases matching TRBD1. The clonotype was recovered from a female donor with multiple sclerosis, enrolled in a pregnancy study. Sequencing used peripheral blood, obtained in the second trimester of pregnancy. CDR3 sequence: CASSPEGAMAKNIQYF. The DNA sequence is TGTGCCAGCAGTCCCGAGGGGGCGATGGCCAAAAACATTCAGTACTTC.